These 6 T cell receptor beta chains originate from one sample sequenced in a study of tumor-infiltrating lymphocytes in primary liver carcinoma. Constant-region priming of around 500 ng total RNA yielded TCR beta cDNA. Libraries for TCR beta were built through three nested multiplex PCR rounds, which together made up a slightly modified ARM-PCR procedure. TRBV1-TRBV30 forward and Cbeta reverse primers drove the first two roughly 10-cycle rounds. TCRdb ran MiXCR on the multiplex PCR reads and lists one entry per CDR3 protein. The sample lists about 320,000 distinct CDR3 sequences, around three fifths occurring once. In addition to blood RNA drawn from unsorted whole blood, germline DNA was extracted. Sequenced input: peripheral blood. The receptors come from a woman aged 25-40 years with primary liver carcinoma and hepatitis B virus infection.

V is TRBV2 and J is TRBJ2-3; TRBD2 is a possible D gene (5 bases). Germline loops: CDR1 SNHLY, CDR2 FYNNEI. V was cut by 6 bases and J by 5 bases, with 12 bases left in between. CDR3 length: 13 residues. CDR3 bases: TGTGCCAGCAGGGCGGACTGGGGAGATACGCAGTATTTT. Translating gives CASRADWGDTQYF.

The table lists this clonotype with a count of one. This may be a read error, as it is one base from a much larger clone. V gene TRBV5-5 combines with J gene TRBJ2-5; TRBD2 is a possible D gene (5 bases). The CDR3 runs to 13 residues. With 6 bases removed from V and 3 bases from J, the gap between germline ends came to 12 bases. Germline V CDR1 and CDR2: SGHKS, YYEKEE (reference sequence). CDR3 sequence: CASTRRTEETQYF. The CDR3 DNA sequence: TGTGCCAGCACCCGGAGGACGGAAGAGACCCAGTACTTC.

This clonotype appeared a few times. The gene calls are TRBV5-1 and TRBJ2-5; weak D call: TRBD2 (6 bases). The germline CDR1 and CDR2 sequences are SGHRS and YFSETQ. This CDR3 contains 13 residues. Trimming shortened V by 2 bases and J by 2 bases, and 7 bases separated the two germline ends. The CDR3 is CASSFREQETQYF. The CDR3 DNA reads TGCGCCAGCAGCTTTCGGGAGCAAGAGACCCAGTACTTC.

This chain uses TRBV4-1 with TRBJ2-1; 10 bases map to TRBD2. Germline CDR1 reads MGHRA; CDR2 reads YSYEKL. The CDR3 has 16 residues. V trimming: 2 bases; J trimming: 7 bases; junction bases outside the gene matches: 8. The CDR3 nucleotides are TGCGCCAGCAGCCAACCCAGCGGGAGGGCCATAAATGAGCAGTTCTTC. It is translated as CASSQPSGRAINEQFF.

This chain links TRBV11-2 with TRBJ2-5, with D uncertain. The CDR3 covers 14 residues. Trimming cost V 10 bases and J 4 bases, with 19 bases left between them. CDR1 is SGHAT, CDR2 FQNNGV, per germline. CDR3 sequence reads: CANRPPTWVETQYF. The CDR3 coding sequence is TGTGCCAACAGACCCCCTACATGGGTAGAGACCCAGTACTTC.

The CDR3 DNA reads TGTGCCAGCAGTTTATACGGGACTAACAATGAGCAGTTCTTC. Translation gives CASSLYGTNNEQFF. The V and J genes are TRBV28 and TRBJ2-1, with 7 bases identical to TRBD2. V lost 1 base to trimming and J lost 5 bases; unmatched junction nucleotides: 2. Germline V gene sequence: CDR1 MDHEN, CDR2 SYDVKM. The CDR3 is made up of 14 amino acids.